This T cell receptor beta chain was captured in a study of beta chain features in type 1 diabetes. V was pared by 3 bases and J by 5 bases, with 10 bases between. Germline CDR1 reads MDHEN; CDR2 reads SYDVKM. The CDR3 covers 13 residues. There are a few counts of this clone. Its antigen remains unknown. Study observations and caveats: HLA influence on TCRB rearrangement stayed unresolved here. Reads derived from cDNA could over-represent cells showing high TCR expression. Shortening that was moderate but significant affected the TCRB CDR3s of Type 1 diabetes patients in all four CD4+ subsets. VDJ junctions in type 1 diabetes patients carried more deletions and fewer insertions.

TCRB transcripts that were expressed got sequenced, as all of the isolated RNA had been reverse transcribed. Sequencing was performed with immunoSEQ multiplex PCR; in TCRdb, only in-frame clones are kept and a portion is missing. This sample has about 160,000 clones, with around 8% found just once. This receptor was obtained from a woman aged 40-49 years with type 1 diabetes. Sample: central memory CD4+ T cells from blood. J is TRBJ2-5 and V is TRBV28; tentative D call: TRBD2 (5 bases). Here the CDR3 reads CASSLARGETQYF. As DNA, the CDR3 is TGTGCCAGCAGTTTGGCACGGGGTGAGACCCAGTACTTC.